This TCR beta chain was found in a study of blood T cell repertoires in COVID-19. Study-level information: Collection of acute and convalescent COVID-19 samples took place in the United States, Italy and Spain. Sources were T cells, B-cell-depleted T cells, or PBMCs; the material itself was cDNA or gDNA.

In the original analysis: Amplification with reference gene primers provided the estimates of nucleated cell counts. Here immunoSEQ multiplex PCR was the method, and the copy in TCRdb shows in-frame clones only, minus some. V and J calls plus clone size are reproduced from that table; the DNA served to infer D and trimming. The profile shows 100,000 or so clones, roughly 92% of them singletons. Sequences were obtained from peripheral blood. The TCR was taken from a man between 70 and 80 years old with acute or convalescent COVID-19.

In DNA form, the CDR3 reads TGCAGCGTTGAGTCTCAGATAAACTATGGCTACACCTTC. This translates into CSVESQINYGYTF. The chain links TRBV29-1 to TRBJ1-2; D is unclear. Germline CDR1 reads SQVTM; CDR2 reads ANQGSEA. CDR3 length: 13 amino acids. V lost 3 bases, J lost 2 bases, and 10 bases lay in between. The variable domain in full, with the rest retrieved from reference TRBV29-1 and TRBJ1-2, is SAVISQKPSRDICQRGTSLTIQCQVDSQVTMMFWYRQQPGQSLTLIATANQGSEATYESGFVIDKFPISRPNLTFSTLTVSNMSPEDSSIYLCSVESQINYGYTFGSGTRLTVV.